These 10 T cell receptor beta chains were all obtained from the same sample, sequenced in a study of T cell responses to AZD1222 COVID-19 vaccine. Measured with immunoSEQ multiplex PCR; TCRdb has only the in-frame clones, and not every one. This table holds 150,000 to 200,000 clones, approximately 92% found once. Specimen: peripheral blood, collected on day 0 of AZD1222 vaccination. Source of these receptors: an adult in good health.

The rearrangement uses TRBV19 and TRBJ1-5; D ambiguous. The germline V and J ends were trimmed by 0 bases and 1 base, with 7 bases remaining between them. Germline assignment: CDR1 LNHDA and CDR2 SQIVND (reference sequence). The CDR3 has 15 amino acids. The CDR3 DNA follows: TGTGCCAGTAGTATAGAAGGGTTGAGCAATCAGCCCCAGCATTTT. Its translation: CASSIEGLSNQPQHF.

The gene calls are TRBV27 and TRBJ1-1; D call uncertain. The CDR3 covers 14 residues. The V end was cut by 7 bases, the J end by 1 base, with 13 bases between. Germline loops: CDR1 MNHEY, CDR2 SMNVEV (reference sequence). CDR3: CASTVRRGNTEAFF. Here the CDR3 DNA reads TGTGCCAGCACCGTCCGTCGGGGGAACACTGAAGCTTTCTTT.

CDR3 in amino acids: CASSQSPGFWTSGSTDEQFF. As DNA, the CDR3 is TGCGCCAGCAGTCAATCTCCGGGGTTTTGGACTAGCGGGAGCACAGATGAGCAGTTCTTC. The V call is TRBV23-1, the J call TRBJ2-1; TRBD2 agrees at 13 bases. TRBV23-1 is annotated as an ORF whose role is uncertain. Trimming took 0 bases from V and 8 from J; bases not matched to a gene: 16. This CDR3 is 20 amino acids long.

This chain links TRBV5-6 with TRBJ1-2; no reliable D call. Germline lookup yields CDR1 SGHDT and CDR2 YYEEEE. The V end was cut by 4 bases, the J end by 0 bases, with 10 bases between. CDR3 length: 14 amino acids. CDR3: CASSPITANYGYTF. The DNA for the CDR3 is TGTGCCAGCAGCCCGATAACCGCTAACTATGGCTACACCTTC.

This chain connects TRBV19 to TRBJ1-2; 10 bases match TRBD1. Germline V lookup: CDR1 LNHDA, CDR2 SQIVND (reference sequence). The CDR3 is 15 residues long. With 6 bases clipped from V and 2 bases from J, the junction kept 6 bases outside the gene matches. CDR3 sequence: CASRVGTGENYGYTF. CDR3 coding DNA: TGTGCCAGTAGGGTTGGGACAGGGGAGAACTATGGCTACACCTTC.

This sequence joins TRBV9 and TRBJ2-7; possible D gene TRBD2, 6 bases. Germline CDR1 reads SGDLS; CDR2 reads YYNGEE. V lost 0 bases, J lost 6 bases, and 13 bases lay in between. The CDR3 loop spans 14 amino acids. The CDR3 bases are TGTGCCAGCAGCGTAGAGTCCCAGGGAGGCGAGCAGTACGTC. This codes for CASSVESQGGEQYV.

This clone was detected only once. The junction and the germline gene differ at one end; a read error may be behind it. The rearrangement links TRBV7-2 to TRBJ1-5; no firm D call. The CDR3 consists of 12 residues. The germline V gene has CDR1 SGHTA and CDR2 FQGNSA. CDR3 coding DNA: TGTGCCAGCAGCTTAGGGCCCCAGCGCCAGCATTTT. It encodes CASSLGPQRQHF.

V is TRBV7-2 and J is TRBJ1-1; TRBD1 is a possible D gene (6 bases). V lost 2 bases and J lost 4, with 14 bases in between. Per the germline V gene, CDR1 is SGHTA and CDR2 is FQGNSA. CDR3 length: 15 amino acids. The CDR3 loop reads CASSLYGQQVTEAFF. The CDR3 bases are TGTGCCAGCAGCTTATATGGACAGCAGGTCACTGAAGCTTTCTTT.

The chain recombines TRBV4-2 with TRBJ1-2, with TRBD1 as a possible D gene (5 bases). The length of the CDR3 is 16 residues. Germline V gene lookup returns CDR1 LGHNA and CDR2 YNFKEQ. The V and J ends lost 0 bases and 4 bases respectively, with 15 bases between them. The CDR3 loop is CASSQDLGRSTYGYTF. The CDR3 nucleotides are TGTGCCAGCAGCCAAGATTTGGGACGAAGTACCTATGGCTACACCTTC.

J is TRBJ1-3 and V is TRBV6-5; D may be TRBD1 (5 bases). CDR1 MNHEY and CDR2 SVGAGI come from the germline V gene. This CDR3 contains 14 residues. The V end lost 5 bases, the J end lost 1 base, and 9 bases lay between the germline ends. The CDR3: CASSRQGSGNTIYF. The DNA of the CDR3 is TGTGCCAGCAGTAGGCAGGGTTCTGGAAACACCATATATTTT.